The entry below gives a single TCR beta chain sequence along with its context. Its antigen is not identified. These data belong to a study of a mutant IDH1 vaccine in newly diagnosed glioma. Whole-study context: Patients, over weeks 1, 3, 5, 7, 11, 15, 19 and 23, received a total of eight vaccinations. Sex among treated patients split about 60% male, 37.5% female; mean age was approximately 40 years. Vaccination followed radiotherapy alone by 4-6 weeks, or accompanied temozolomide cycles. Before enrollment, patients got radiotherapy alone, temozolomide alone, or mostly the combination.

Sequencing used immunoSEQ multiplex PCR; TCRdb keeps in-frame clones, though not all of them. The sample has about 64,000 clones; about four fifths are singletons. Germline CDR1 and CDR2: SGHRS and YFSETQ. The CDR3 has 14 amino acids. V was shortened by 6 bases and J by 6 bases, with 15 bases between the two germline ends. Time point given: week 11, during vaccination. Vaccine doses each comprised 300 ug of mutant IDH1 20-mer peptide, with topical imiquimod. This sequence originates from a woman aged 50 to 65 with glioma. The V and J genes are TRBV5-1 and TRBJ2-2; D gene uncertain. The sample here was PBMCs, taken from a glioma patient whose treatment included an IDH1 peptide vaccine. This chain's CDR3 is CASKLPSGSGELFF. CDR3 bases: TGCGCCAGCAAGCTACCGTCCGGTTCCGGGGAGCTGTTTTTT.